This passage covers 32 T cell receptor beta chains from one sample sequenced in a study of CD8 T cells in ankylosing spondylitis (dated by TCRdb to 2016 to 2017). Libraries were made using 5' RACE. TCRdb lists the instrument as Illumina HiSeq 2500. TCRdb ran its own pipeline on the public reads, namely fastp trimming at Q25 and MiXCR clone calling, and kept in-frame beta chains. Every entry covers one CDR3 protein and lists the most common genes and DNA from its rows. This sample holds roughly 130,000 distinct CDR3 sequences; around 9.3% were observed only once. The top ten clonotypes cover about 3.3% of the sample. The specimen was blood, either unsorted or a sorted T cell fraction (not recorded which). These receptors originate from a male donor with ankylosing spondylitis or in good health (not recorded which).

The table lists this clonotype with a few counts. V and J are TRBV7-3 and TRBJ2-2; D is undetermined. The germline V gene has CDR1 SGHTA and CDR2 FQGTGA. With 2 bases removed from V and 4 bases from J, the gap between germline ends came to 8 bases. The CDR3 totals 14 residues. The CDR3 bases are TGTGCCAGCAGCTTAGGCATGGGCACCGGGGAGCTGTTTTTT. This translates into CASSLGMGTGELFF.

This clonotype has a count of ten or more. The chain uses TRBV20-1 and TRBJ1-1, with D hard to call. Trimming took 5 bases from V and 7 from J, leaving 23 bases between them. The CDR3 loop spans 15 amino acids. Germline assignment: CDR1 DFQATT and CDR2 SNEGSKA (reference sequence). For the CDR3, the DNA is TGCAGTGCTGTACCGCAAATAAAGTACACGGTTGAAGCTTTCTTT. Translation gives CSAVPQIKYTVEAFF.

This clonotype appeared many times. The CDR3 protein is CASTSGNLNEQFF. In DNA, the CDR3 is TGTGCCAGCACTAGCGGGAATTTGAATGAGCAGTTCTTC. The rearrangement links TRBV27 to TRBJ2-1, with 9 bases identical to TRBD2. The germline V gene encodes CDR1 MNHEY and CDR2 SMNVEV (reference sequence). Trimming took 7 bases from V and 7 from J; bases not matched to a gene: 5. The CDR3 covers 13 residues.

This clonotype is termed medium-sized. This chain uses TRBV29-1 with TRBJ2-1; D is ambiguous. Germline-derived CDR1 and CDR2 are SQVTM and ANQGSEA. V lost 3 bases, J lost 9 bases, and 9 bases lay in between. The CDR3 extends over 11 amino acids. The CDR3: CSVDSGGEQFF. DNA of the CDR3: TGCAGCGTTGACTCCGGCGGTGAGCAGTTCTTC.

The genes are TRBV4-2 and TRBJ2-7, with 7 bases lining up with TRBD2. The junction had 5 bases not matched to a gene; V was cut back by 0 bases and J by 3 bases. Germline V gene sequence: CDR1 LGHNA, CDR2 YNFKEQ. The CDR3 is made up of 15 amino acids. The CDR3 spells CASSQDWGGLYEQYF. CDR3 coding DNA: TGTGCCAGCAGCCAAGACTGGGGGGGACTCTACGAGCAGTACTTC.

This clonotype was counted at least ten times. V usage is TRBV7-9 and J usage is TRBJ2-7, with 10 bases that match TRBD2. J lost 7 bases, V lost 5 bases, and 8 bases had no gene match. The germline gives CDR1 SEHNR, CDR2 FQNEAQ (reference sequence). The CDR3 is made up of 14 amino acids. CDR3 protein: CASSLLAGAGEQYF. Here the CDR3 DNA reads TGTGCCAGCAGCCTTCTAGCGGGAGCAGGAGAGCAGTACTTC.

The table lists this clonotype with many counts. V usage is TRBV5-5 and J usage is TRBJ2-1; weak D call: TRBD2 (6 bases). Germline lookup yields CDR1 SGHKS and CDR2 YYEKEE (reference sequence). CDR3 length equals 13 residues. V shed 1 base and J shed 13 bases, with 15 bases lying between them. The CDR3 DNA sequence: TGTGCCAGCAGCTTGTATTTTGGAGGGGAACAGTTCTTC. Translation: CASSLYFGGEQFF.

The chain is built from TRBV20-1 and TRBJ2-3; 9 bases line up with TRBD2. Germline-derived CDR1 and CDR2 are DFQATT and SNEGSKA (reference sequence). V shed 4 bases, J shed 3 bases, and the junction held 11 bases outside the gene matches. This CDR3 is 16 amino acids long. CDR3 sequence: CSAIGGRAQVTDTQYF. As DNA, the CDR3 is TGCAGTGCTATTGGCGGGAGGGCCCAGGTAACAGATACGCAGTATTTT.

The CDR3 nucleotides read TGCGCCAGCAGCTTGGGTCGGGGATCGGAGACCCAGTACTTC. Translated: CASSLGRGSETQYF. J is TRBJ2-5 and V is TRBV5-1; D may be TRBD2 (5 bases). Trimming took off 0 bases at V and 5 bases at J, with 11 bases between the two ends. CDR1 is SGHRS and CDR2 is YFSETQ in the germline V gene. This CDR3 is 14 amino acids long. Together with reference TRBV5-1 and TRBJ2-5, the CDR3 gives the full variable domain: KAGVTQTPRYLIKTRGQQVTLSCSPISGHRSVSWYQQTPGQGLQFLFEYFSETQRNKGNFPGRFSGRQFSNSRSEMNVSTLELGDSALYLCASSLGRGSETQYFGPGTRLLVL.

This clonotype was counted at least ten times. This CDR3 reads CSAREGAYNEQFF. In DNA, the CDR3 is TGCAGTGCTAGAGAGGGGGCTTACAATGAGCAGTTCTTC. The V gene is TRBV20-1, the J gene TRBJ2-1; D may be TRBD1 (6 bases). The CDR3 has 13 amino acids. With 0 bases removed from V and 4 bases from J, the gap between germline ends came to 7 bases. Germline values: CDR1 DFQATT, CDR2 SNEGSKA (reference sequence).

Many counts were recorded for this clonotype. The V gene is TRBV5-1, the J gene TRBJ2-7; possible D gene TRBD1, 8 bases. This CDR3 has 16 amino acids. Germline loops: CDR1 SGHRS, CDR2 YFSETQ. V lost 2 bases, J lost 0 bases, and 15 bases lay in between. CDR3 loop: CASSFTGGTISYEQYF. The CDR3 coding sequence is TGCGCCAGCAGCTTTACAGGGGGGACTATCTCCTACGAGCAGTACTTC.

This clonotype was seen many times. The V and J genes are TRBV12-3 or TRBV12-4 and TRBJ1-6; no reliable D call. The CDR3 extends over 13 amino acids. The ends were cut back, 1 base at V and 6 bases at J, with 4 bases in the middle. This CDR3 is CASSLEINSPLHF. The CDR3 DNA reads TGTGCCAGCAGTTTAGAAATTAATTCACCCCTCCACTTT.

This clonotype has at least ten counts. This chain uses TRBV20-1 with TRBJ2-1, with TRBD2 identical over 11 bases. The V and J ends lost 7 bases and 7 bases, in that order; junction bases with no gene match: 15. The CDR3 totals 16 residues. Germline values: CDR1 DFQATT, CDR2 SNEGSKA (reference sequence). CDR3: CSVLSPLAGEVNEQFF. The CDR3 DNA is TGCAGTGTTCTAAGCCCACTAGCGGGAGAGGTTAATGAGCAGTTCTTC.

In nucleotides, the CDR3 is TGTGCCAGCAGCTGGGGGACAGGGGGTTCAATGGGACTCGACAATGAGCAGTTCTTC. As protein: CASSWGTGGSMGLDNEQFF. The J gene is TRBJ2-1, the V gene TRBV11-2, with TRBD1 identical over 11 bases. There are 19 residues in the CDR3. Unmatched junction bases numbered 16, after V lost 4 bases and J lost 5 bases. The germline gives CDR1 SGHAT, CDR2 FQNNGV.

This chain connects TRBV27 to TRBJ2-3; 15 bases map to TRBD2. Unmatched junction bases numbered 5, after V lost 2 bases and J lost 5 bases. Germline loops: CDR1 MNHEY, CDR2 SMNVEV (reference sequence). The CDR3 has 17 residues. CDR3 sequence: CASSLGGLAGGQDTQYF. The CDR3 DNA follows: TGTGCCAGCAGTTTAGGGGGACTAGCGGGAGGTCAAGATACGCAGTATTTT.

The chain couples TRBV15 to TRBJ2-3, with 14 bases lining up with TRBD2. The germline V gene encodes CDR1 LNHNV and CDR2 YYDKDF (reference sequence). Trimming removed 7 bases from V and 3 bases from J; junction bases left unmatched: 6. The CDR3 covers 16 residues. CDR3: CATTLGLAGGTDTQYF. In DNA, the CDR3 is TGTGCCACCACACTAGGACTAGCGGGAGGTACAGATACGCAGTATTTT.

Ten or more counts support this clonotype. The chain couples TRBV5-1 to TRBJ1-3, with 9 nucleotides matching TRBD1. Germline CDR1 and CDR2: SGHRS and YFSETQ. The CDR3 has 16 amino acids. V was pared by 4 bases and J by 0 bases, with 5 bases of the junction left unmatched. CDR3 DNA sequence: TGCGCCAGCAGCAGGACAGGGGCCAGCTCTGGAAACACCATATATTTT. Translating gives CASSRTGASSGNTIYF.

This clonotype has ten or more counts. The CDR3 coding sequence is TGTGCCAGCAGCCAGGAGGGGTTCGGGGAGTACGAGCAGTACTTC. Its protein product is CASSQEGFGEYEQYF. This sequence joins TRBV4-2 and TRBJ2-7, with D maybe TRBD2 (6 bases). Per the germline V gene, CDR1 is LGHNA and CDR2 is YNFKEQ. Trimming left V 3 bases short and J 4 bases short, with 16 bases between. The CDR3 loop spans 15 amino acids.

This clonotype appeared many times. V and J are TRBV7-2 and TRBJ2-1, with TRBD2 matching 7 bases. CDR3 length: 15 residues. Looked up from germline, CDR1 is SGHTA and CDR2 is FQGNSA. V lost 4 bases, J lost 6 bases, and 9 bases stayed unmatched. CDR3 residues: CASSSRAGLTNEQFF. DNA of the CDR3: TGTGCCAGCAGCTCCCGAGCGGGACTGACCAATGAGCAGTTCTTC.

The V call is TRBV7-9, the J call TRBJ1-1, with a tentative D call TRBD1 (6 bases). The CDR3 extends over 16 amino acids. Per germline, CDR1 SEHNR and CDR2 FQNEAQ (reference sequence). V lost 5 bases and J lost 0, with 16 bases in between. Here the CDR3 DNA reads TGTGCCAGCAGCGCTAGACCGGGGGGCATGAACACTGAAGCTTTCTTT. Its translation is CASSARPGGMNTEAFF.

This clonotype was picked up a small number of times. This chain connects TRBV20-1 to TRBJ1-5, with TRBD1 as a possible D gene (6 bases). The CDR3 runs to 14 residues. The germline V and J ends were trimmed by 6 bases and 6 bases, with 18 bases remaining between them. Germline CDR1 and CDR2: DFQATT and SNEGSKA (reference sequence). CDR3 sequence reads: CSANENRARQPQHF. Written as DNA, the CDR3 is TGCAGTGCAAATGAAAACAGGGCGCGTCAGCCCCAGCATTTT.

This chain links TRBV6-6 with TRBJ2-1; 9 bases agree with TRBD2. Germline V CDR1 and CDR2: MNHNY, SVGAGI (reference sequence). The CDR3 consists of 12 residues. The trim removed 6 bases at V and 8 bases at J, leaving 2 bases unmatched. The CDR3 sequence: CASSRTSDEQFF. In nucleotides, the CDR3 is TGTGCCAGCAGCCGGACTAGCGATGAGCAGTTCTTC.

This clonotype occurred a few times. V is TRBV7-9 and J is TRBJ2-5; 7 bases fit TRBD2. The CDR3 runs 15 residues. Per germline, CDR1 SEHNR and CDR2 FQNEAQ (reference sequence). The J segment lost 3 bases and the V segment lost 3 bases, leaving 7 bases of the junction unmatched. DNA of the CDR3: TGTGCCAGCAGCTTGGGGACTATATTAAAAGAGACCCAGTACTTC. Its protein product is CASSLGTILKETQYF.

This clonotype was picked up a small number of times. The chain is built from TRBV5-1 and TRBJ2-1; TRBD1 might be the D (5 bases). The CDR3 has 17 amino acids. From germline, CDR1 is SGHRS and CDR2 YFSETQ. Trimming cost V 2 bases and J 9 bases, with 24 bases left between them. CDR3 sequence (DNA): TGCGCCAGCAGCTTAAGGGGTGAAAGTGGCTGGGCTGGTGAGCAGTTCTTC. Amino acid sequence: CASSLRGESGWAGEQFF.

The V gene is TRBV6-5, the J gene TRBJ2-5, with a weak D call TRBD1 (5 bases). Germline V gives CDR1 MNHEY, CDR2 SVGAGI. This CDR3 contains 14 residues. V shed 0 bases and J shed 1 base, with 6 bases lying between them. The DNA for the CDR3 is TGTGCCAGCAGTTACTCCAGGGTCCAAGAGACCCAGTACTTC. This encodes CASSYSRVQETQYF.

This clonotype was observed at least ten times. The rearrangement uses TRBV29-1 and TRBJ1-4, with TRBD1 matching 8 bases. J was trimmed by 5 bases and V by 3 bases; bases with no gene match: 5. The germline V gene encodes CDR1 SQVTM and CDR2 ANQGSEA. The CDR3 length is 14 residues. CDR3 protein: CSVEDRASNEKLFF. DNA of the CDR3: TGCAGCGTTGAGGACAGGGCGTCGAATGAAAAACTGTTTTTT.

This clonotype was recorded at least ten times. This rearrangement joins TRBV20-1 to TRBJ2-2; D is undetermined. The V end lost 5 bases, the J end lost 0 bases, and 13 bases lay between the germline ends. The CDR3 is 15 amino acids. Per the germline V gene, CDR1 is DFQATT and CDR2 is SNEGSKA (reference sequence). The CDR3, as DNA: TGCAGTGCTCCACGCAGGCTGACGAACACCGGGGAGCTGTTTTTT. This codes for CSAPRRLTNTGELFF.

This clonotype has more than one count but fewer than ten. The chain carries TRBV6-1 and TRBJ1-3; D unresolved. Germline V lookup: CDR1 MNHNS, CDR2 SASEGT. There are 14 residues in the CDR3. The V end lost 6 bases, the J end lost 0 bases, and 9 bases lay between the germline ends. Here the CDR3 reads CASRDGNSGNTIYF. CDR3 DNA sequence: TGTGCCAGCAGGGACGGCAACTCTGGAAACACCATATATTTT.

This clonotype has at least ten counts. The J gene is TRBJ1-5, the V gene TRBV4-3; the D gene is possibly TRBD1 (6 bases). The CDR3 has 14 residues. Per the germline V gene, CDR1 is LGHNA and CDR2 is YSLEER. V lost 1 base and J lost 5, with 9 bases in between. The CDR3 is CASSQARGYQPQHF. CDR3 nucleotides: TGCGCCAGCAGCCAAGCCAGGGGTTATCAGCCCCAGCATTTT.

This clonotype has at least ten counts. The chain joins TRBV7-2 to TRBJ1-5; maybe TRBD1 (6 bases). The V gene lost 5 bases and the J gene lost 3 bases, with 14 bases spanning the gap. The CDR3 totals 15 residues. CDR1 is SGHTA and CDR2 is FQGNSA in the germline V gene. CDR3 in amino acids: CASSQQGGNNQPQHF. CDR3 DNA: TGTGCCAGCAGCCAACAGGGTGGTAACAATCAGCCCCAGCATTTT.

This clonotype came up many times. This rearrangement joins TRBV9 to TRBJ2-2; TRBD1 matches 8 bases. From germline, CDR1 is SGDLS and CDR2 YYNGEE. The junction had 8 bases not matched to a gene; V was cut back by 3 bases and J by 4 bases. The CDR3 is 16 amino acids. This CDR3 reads CASSGLDRAVTGELFF. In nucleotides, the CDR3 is TGTGCCAGCAGCGGCCTGGACAGGGCGGTCACCGGGGAGCTGTTTTTT.

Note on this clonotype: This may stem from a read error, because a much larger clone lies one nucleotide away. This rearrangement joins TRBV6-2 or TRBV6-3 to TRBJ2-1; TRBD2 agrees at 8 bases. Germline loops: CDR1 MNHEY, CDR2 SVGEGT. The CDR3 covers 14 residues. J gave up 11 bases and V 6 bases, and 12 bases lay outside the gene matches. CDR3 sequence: CASSREGPRNQQFF. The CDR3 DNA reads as TGTGCCAGCAGCCGGGAGGGCCCTCGGAATCAGCAGTTCTTC.